This T cell receptor beta chain was profiled in a study of cytomegalovirus exposure and HLA in healthy donors. The PCR employed 60 Vbeta primers together with 13 Jbeta primers. Produced via immunoSEQ multiplex PCR; TCRdb's table is partial and in-frame only. Among approximately 200,000 clones listed, about four fifths were seen once. Study results and limitations: The study carried out a later analysis of TCR beta sequences. It associated some 18,000 of them with specific HLA alleles at a false discovery rate of 0.05. Within an earlier analysis, most TCR beta V segments proved productive either about 90% or about 30% of the time. TCR sequences were mostly rare, though some public TCRs occurred in many donors.

In this sample, this clone turned up a few times. Its specificity is unknown. Germline V lookup: CDR1 SEHNR, CDR2 FQNEAQ (reference sequence). V was shortened by 1 base and J by 2 bases, with 8 bases between the two germline ends. The CDR3 runs 14 residues. The receptor comes from a girl between 5 and 17 years old in good health and CMV-seropositive. The chain links TRBV7-9 to TRBJ1-1; D unresolved. The sequencing input was PBMCs. The CDR3 DNA sequence: TGTGCCAGCAGCTTAGGGGCAGATAACACTGAAGCTTTCTTT. It codes for CASSLGADNTEAFF.